This T cell receptor (beta chain) emerged from a study of molecular identifiers for immune sequencing clone quantification. Whole-study results and caveats: A shared barcode on identical TCR molecules could lead to underestimated sizes for highly expanded clones.

The CDR3 runs to 16 residues. The V segment lost 4 bases and the J segment 4 bases; nucleotides outside the gene matches: 9. Germline V gives CDR1 SEHNR, CDR2 FQNEAQ (reference sequence). Each CDR3 protein gets one entry after TCRdb re-called the PCR reads with MiXCR. Among 35,000 or so distinct CDR3 sequences listed, about a fifth were seen once. Remarks on this clonotype: The target antigen is unknown.

The chain has TRBV7-9 and TRBJ2-7; 11 bases match TRBD2. The sequence was collected from a human donor in good health. Some libraries in this study had Jurkat cell RNA spiked in. Sequencing input: naive CD8+ T cells from blood, with Jurkat cell RNA spiked in. Regarding subset: FACS-sorted CD8+CD4-CCR7+CD45RA+ naive T cells. The CDR3 is CASSSGLGTSGYEQYF. In DNA form, the CDR3 reads TGTGCCAGCAGCTCCGGTTTGGGGACTAGCGGTTACGAGCAGTACTTC.